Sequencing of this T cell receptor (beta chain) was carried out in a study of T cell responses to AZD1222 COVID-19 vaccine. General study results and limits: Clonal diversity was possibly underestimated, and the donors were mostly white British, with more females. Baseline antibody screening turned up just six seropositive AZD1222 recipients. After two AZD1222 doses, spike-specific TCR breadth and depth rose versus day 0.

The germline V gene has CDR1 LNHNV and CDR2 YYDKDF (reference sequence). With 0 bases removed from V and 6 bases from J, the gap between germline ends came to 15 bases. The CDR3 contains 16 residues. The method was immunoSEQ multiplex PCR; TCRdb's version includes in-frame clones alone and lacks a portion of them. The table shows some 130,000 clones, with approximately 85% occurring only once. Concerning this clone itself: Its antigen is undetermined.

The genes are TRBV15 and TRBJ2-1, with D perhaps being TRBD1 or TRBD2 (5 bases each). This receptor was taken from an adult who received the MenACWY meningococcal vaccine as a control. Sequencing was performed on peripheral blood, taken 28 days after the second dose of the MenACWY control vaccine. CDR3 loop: CATSREPAGSINEQFF. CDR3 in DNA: TGTGCCACCAGCAGAGAGCCCGCAGGGAGCATCAATGAGCAGTTCTTC.